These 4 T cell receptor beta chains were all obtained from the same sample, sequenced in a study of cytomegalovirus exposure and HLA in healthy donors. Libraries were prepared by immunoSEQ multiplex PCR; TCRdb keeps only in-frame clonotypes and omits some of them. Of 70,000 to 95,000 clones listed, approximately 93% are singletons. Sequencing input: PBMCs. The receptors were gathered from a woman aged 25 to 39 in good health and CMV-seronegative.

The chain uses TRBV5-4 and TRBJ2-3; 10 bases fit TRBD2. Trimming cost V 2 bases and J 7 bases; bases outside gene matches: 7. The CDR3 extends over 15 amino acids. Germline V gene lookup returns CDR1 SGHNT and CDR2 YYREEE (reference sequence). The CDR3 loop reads CASSFSSGGGNTQYF. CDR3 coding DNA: TGTGCCAGCAGCTTTTCTAGCGGGGGTGGAAATACGCAGTATTTT. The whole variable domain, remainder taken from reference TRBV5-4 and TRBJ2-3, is ETGVTQSPTHLIKTRGQQVTLRCSSQSGHNTVSWYQQALGQGPQFIFQYYREEENGRGNFPPRFSGLQFPNYSSELNVNALELDDSALYLCASSFSSGGGNTQYFGPGTRLTVL.

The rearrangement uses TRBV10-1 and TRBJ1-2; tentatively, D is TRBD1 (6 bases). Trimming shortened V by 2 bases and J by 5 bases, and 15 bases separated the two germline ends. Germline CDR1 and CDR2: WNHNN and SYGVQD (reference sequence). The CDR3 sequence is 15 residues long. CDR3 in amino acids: CASSENRDNLYGYTF. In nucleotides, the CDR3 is TGCGCCAGCAGTGAGAACCGGGACAACTTGTATGGCTACACCTTC.

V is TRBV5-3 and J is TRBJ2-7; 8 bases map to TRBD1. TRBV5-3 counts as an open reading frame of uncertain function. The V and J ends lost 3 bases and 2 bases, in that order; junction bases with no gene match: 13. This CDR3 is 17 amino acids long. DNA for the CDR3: TGTGCCAGAAGCTCGTCAAGTATATCGGGACAGGCCTACGAGCAGTACTTC. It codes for CARSSSSISGQAYEQYF.

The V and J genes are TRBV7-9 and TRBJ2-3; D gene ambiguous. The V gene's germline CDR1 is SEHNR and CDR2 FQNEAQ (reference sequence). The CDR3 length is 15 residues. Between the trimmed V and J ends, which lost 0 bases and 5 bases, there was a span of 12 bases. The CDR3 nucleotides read TGTGCCAGCAGCTTAGCTAGCAGAAACGTAGATACGCAGTATTTT. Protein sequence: CASSLASRNVDTQYF.